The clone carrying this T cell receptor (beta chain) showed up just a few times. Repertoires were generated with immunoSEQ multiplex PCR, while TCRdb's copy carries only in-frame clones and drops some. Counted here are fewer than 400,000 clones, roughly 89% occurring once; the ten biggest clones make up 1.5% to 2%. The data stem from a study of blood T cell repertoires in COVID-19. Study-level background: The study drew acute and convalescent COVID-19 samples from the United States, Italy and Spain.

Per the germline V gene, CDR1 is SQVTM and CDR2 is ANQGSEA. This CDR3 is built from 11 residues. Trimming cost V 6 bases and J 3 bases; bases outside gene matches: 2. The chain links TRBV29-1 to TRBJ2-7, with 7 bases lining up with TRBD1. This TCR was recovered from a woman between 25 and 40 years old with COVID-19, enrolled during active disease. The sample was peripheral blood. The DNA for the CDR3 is TGCAGCGTCCACAGGGGCTACGAGCAGTACTTC. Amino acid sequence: CSVHRGYEQYF.